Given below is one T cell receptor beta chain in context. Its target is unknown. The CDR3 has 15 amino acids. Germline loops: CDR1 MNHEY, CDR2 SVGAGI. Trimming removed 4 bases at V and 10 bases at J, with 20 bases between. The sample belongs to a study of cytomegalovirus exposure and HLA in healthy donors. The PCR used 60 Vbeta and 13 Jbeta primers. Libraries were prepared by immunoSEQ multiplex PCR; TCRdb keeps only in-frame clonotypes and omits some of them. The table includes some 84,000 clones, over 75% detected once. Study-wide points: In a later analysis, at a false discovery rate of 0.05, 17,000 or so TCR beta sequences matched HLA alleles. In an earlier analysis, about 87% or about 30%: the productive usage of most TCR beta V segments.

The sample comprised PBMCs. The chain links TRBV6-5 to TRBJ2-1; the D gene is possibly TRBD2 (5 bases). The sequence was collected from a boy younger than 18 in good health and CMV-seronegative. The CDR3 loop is CASSSGLSLNREQFF. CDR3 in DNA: TGTGCCAGCAGTTCCGGACTTTCCCTGAACCGAGAGCAGTTCTTC.